A selection of T cell receptor beta chains follows, all from one sample in a study of CD8 T cells in Susac syndrome. TCRdb redid the calling of the immunoSEQ multiplex PCR reads with MiXCR, one entry per CDR3 protein. The profile shows 200,000 or so distinct CDR3 sequences, around nine tenths of them singletons. Sequences were obtained from CD8+ T cells from PBMCs. The receptors were sampled from a human donor with multiple sclerosis. Both conserved end residues are part of each CDR3. A D gene is named only where the DNA matches it firmly. Not every row has a clone size; where given, it reads once, few, many or a size class.

NA	TRBV29-1	TRBJ2-7	NA	TGCAGCGTTGATAAAGGGTACGAGCAGTACTTC	CSVDKGYEQYF
NA	TRBV3-1	TRBJ2-1	TRBD2	TGTGCCAGCAGCCAAGAGGGCGGGCGCGGGAGCTCCTACAATGAGCAGTTCTTC	CASSQEGGRGSSYNEQFF
NA	TRBV3-1	TRBJ2-4	TRBD1	TGTGCCAGCAGCCCTACCGGACAGGGGGCTGACATTCAGTACTTC	CASSPTGQGADIQYF
NA	TRBV19	TRBJ1-1	NA	TGTGCCAGTTTGGATCGGGCTGGTAGTGACGAGGCTTTCTTT	CASLDRAGSDEAFF
NA	TRBV20-1	TRBJ2-1	TRBD1	TGCAGTGCTAGAGATGGACTCAGGGGGATTTACAATGAGCAGTTCTTC	CSARDGLRGIYNEQFF
NA	TRBV7-2	TRBJ2-1	NA	TGTGCCAGCAGCTTAGTACAGGGAGCCTACAATGAGCAGTTCTTC	CASSLVQGAYNEQFF
once	TRBV19	TRBJ1-5	NA	TGTGCCAGTACCCCGGGGCAGGGGCTGATTCTCAATCAGCCCCAGCATTTT	CASTPGQGLILNQPQHF
NA	TRBV12-5	TRBJ2-1	NA	TGTGCTAGTGGTTTTGGTGCGGGACCTTACAATGAGCAGTTCTTC	CASGFGAGPYNEQFF
NA	TRBV4-1	TRBJ2-7	TRBD1	TGCGCCAGCAGCCGCGATAAGACAGGGATGGGAGAGGAGGACGAGCAGTACTTC	CASSRDKTGMGEEDEQYF
NA	TRBV27	TRBJ2-5	NA	TGTGCCAGCAGTGCCCGGTGGGCAGGGAAAACGGAGACCCAGTACTTC	CASSARWAGKTETQYF
NA	TRBV4-1	TRBJ1-2	TRBD1	TGCGCCAGCAGCCCTTCTTGGACAGGGGACTACACCTTC	CASSPSWTGDYTF
NA	TRBV7-9	TRBJ2-1	TRBD1	TGTGCCAGCAGCTTAGTCGGACAGGGGTTAAATGAGCAGTTCTTC	CASSLVGQGLNEQFF
NA	TRBV9	TRBJ2-3	NA	TGTGCCAGCAGCGTAGGGGGTTCAGATACGCAGTATTTT	CASSVGGSDTQYF
NA	TRBV19	TRBJ2-7	NA	TGTGCCAGTAGTATAGATCGCGCTAACGAGCAGTACTTC	CASSIDRANEQYF
NA	TRBV5-6	TRBJ2-1	NA	TGTGCCAGCAGCTTCGCTAGCGCAAGCTCCTACAATGAGCAGTTCTTC	CASSFASASSYNEQFF
NA	TRBV18	TRBJ2-7	NA	TGTGCCAGCTCACCACCGGGAGGATCCGAGCAGTACTTC	CASSPPGGSEQYF
NA	TRBV19	TRBJ2-3	NA	TGTGCCAGTGGGCCAGGCCTTAGCACAGATACGCAGTATTTT	CASGPGLSTDTQYF
NA	TRBV7-6	TRBJ2-2	TRBD1	TGTGCCAGCAGCTTCAACCCGACAGGGGAGGAGGGGGAGCTGTTTTTT	CASSFNPTGEEGELFF
NA	TRBV29-1	TRBJ2-5	TRBD2	TGCAGCGTTGAAGAGAGAGGGAGGGGGACCCAGTACTTC	CSVEERGRGTQYF
NA	TRBV12-3/TRBV12-4	TRBJ2-1	TRBD2	TGTGCCAGCAGTTGGGCGGGGGGAGAGAGGAGGAATGAGCAGTTCTTC	CASSWAGGERRNEQFF
NA	TRBV5-1	TRBJ2-1	NA	TGCGCCAGCAGCTTGGTGTCCTGGGAGCAGTTCTTC	CASSLVSWEQFF
NA	TRBV27	TRBJ1-4	NA	TGTGCCAGCAGTTTCTCGTCCGCTCGGCAGGGCGGAAAACTGTTTTTT	CASSFSSARQGGKLFF
once	TRBV9	TRBJ2-3	TRBD2	TGTGCCAGCAGCGTAGCGGGAGAAGCGGGGCCTAGCACAGATACGCAGTATTTT	CASSVAGEAGPSTDTQYF
NA	TRBV4-2	TRBJ1-2	TRBD1	TGTGCCAGCAGCCAAGCATTGACAGGGAGAGGCTACACCTTC	CASSQALTGRGYTF
NA	TRBV2	TRBJ2-3	TRBD2	TGTGCCAGCAGTTGGCTAGCGGACACAGATACGCAGTATTTT	CASSWLADTDTQYF
NA	TRBV2	TRBJ1-2	NA	TGTGCCAGCCGAAACGGGGGCTACACCTTC	CASRNGGYTF
NA	TRBV30	TRBJ1-1	NA	TGTGCCTGGATCCAGGGGCAGTTGAACACTGAAGCTTTCTTT	CAWIQGQLNTEAFF
NA	TRBV25-1	TRBJ1-1	NA	TGTGCCAGCAGTGAATTGGGGACATCCACTGAAGCTTTCTTT	CASSELGTSTEAFF
NA	TRBV5-1	TRBJ1-2	TRBD1	TGCGCCAGCAGCTTGGACCAGGGGGGAGGGTACTATGGCTACACCTTC	CASSLDQGGGYYGYTF
once	TRBV7-9	TRBJ1-1	NA	TGTGCCAGCAGCCTTACCTCTGAAGCTTTCTTT	CASSLTSEAFF
once	TRBV15	TRBJ1-6	NA	TGTGCCACCAGCAGAGATAGGGGACAAGGATCACCCCTCCACTTT	CATSRDRGQGSPLHF
NA	TRBV12-3/TRBV12-4	TRBJ2-1	TRBD1	TGTGCCAGCACCACTACCGGGACAGGGGACAATGAGCAGTTCTTC	CASTTTGTGDNEQFF
NA	TRBV30	TRBJ1-2	NA	TGTGCCGGATGGGGTGACACCTTC	CAGWGDTF
NA	TRBV9	TRBJ2-1	TRBD2	TGTGCCAGCAGCGTAGACGAAGCAGCGGGGGAAGAGCAGTTCTTC	CASSVDEAAGEEQFF
NA	TRBV11-1	TRBJ1-2	NA	TGTGCCAGCAGCTCCGACAGGATGGATATATATGGCTACACCTTC	CASSSDRMDIYGYTF